A single sample gave rise to the 4 T cell receptor beta chains below, sequenced in a study of control samples from healthy donors and cancer patients. The assay was immunoSEQ multiplex PCR, and TCRdb's table has in-frame clones only and misses some. The table has about 120,000 clones, approximately 88% seen once. Source material: blood. These receptors all stem from a man aged 40-50 years in good health.

The rearrangement joins TRBV30 to TRBJ2-7; D may correspond to TRBD1 or TRBD2 (5 bases each). V shed 4 bases and J shed 6 bases, with 10 bases lying between them. The CDR3 spans 11 residues. The germline gives CDR1 GTSNPN, CDR2 SVGIG (reference sequence). The CDR3 DNA is TGTGCCTGGACGTCGGGGCCCGAGCAGTACTTC. Protein sequence: CAWTSGPEQYF.

The chain combines TRBV27 with TRBJ2-1; 7 bases are a match to TRBD2. The ends lost 2 bases at V and 1 base at J; junction bases unmatched: 11. From germline, CDR1 is MNHEY and CDR2 SMNVEV (reference sequence). This CDR3 has 18 residues. CDR3 sequence: CASSLGDYLGGSYNEQFF. CDR3 nucleotides: TGTGCCAGCAGTTTAGGGGACTACCTTGGAGGATCCTACAATGAGCAGTTCTTC.

The chain couples TRBV12-3 or TRBV12-4 to TRBJ1-5; 11 bases align to TRBD1. The trim removed 7 bases at V and 7 bases at J, leaving 3 bases unmatched. This CDR3 contains 13 residues. The CDR3 sequence is CASNRDRGQPQHF. CDR3 DNA sequence: TGTGCCAGCAACCGGGACAGGGGGCAGCCCCAGCATTTT.

The chain combines TRBV6-2 or TRBV6-3 with TRBJ2-2; D not certain. Germline V gene sequence: CDR1 MNHEY, CDR2 SVGEGT. The CDR3 sequence is 16 residues long. Trimming pared 2 bases from V and 1 base from J, leaving 11 bases between. The CDR3 loop is CASSYNGLGNTGELFF. Here the CDR3 DNA reads TGTGCCAGCAGTTACAATGGTTTAGGGAACACCGGGGAGCTGTTTTTT.